These 29 T cell receptor beta chains were sequenced from one sample in a study of molecular identifiers for immune sequencing clone quantification. TCRdb analysed the PCR reads with MiXCR anew, one entry per CDR3 protein. The profile shows 100,000 or so distinct CDR3 sequences, around 37% of them singletons. The sample taken for sequencing was naive CD8+ T cells from blood, with Jurkat cell RNA spiked in. Subset noted: FACS-sorted CD8+CD4-CCR7+CD45RA+ naive T cells. The receptors here all came from a human donor in good health. Some libraries in this study had Jurkat cell RNA spiked in.

About this clonotype itself: A much bigger clone sits one base away, suggesting this may be a read error. The chain couples TRBV28 to TRBJ2-2, with D perhaps TRBD1 (6 bases). The germline V and J ends were trimmed by 6 bases and 8 bases, with 19 bases remaining between them. Germline values: CDR1 MDHEN, CDR2 SYDVKM. The CDR3 is 15 amino acids. Here the CDR3 DNA reads TGTGCCAGCAGGATTAACAGGGTCGGAAGAGGGGAGCTGTTTTTT. Protein sequence: CASRINRVGRGELFF.

With respect to this clonotype: This may be a read error: a much more frequent sequence differs by one nucleotide. V is TRBV12-3 or TRBV12-4 and J is TRBJ1-5, with a weak D call TRBD1 (6 bases). This CDR3 region has 15 residues. CDR3 sequence (DNA): TGTGCCAGCAGCCCGACAGGATCTAGCAATCAGCCCCTGCATTTT. It codes for CASSPTGSSNQPLHF.

This clonotype was recorded at least ten times. CDR3 DNA: TGTGCCACCTCAGGTCCCGGGGCCTCGCAGTATTTT. Translated: CATSGPGASQYF. The V gene is TRBV25-1, the J gene TRBJ2-3; either TRBD1 or TRBD2 may fit D (5 bases each). The germline V and J ends were trimmed by 10 bases and 10 bases, with 18 bases remaining between them. The germline V gene has CDR1 MGHDK and CDR2 SYGVNS. This CDR3 is 12 amino acids long.

The table lists this clonotype with a few counts. The gene calls are TRBV20-1 and TRBJ1-1; weak D call: TRBD1 (6 bases). The CDR3 contains 17 residues. Trimming pared 1 base from V and 0 bases from J, leaving 18 bases between. Germline CDR1 and CDR2: DFQATT and SNEGSKA (reference sequence). CDR3 DNA sequence: TGCAGTGCTAGAGGACGGGAACAGGGCGGGTTGAACACTGAAGCTTTCTTT. Its protein product is CSARGREQGGLNTEAFF.

The V and J genes are TRBV20-1 and TRBJ1-2, with TRBD1 matching 9 bases. This CDR3 contains 19 residues. Trimming at V came to 1 base and at J to 3 bases, leaving 18 bases not matched to a gene. In germline, CDR1 is DFQATT, CDR2 SNEGSKA (reference sequence). The CDR3 region is CSARAFTGTGKNDDYGYTF. The DNA of the CDR3 is TGCAGTGCTAGAGCCTTTACCGGGACAGGGAAGAATGACGACTATGGCTACACCTTC.

This clonotype came up a few times. The V gene is TRBV6-6, the J gene TRBJ1-5, with 8 bases that match TRBD1. V was clipped by 4 bases and J by 6 bases; unmatched bases: 8. Germline CDR1 and CDR2: MNHNY and SVGAGI (reference sequence). The CDR3 loop spans 15 amino acids. This CDR3 reads CASSSGQGLGQPQHF. The CDR3 DNA sequence: TGTGCCAGCAGTTCCGGACAGGGCCTGGGTCAGCCCCAGCATTTT.

The V call is TRBV20-1, the J call TRBJ2-7; D perhaps matches TRBD2 (6 bases). The V end was cut by 7 bases, the J end by 2 bases, with 12 bases between. The CDR3 extends over 12 amino acids. CDR1 is DFQATT and CDR2 is SNEGSKA in the germline V gene (reference sequence). Here the CDR3 reads CSGRDLTYEQYF. The CDR3 bases are TGCAGTGGCCGGGACTTAACCTACGAGCAGTACTTC.

About this clonotype: Compared with germline, one end of the junction differs, possibly owing to a read error. V gene TRBV7-9 combines with J gene TRBJ1-1; no reliable D call. This CDR3 is built from 13 residues. Germline CDR1 and CDR2: SEHNR and FQNEAQ (reference sequence). CDR3 amino acids: CASSLGLGWSAFF. The CDR3 region has the DNA TGCGCCAGCAGCTTAGGGCTAGGATGGAGTGCTTTCTTT.

The chain employs TRBV4-3 and TRBJ2-2; D might be TRBD2 (5 bases). CDR3 size: 16 residues. Trimming removed 4 bases from V and 0 bases from J, with 12 bases in between. Germline V CDR1 and CDR2: LGHNA, YSLEER. The CDR3 loop reads CASSPFAGPNTGELFF. The CDR3 nucleotides read TGCGCCAGCAGCCCCTTCGCGGGCCCGAACACCGGGGAGCTGTTTTTT.

This clonotype has a handful of counts. The chain links TRBV5-6 to TRBJ1-1; tentatively, D is TRBD1 (5 bases). Germline-derived CDR1 and CDR2 are SGHDT and YYEEEE. CDR3 length: 13 amino acids. V dropped 3 bases and J dropped 5 bases, with 11 bases sitting between them. This CDR3 reads CASSWGQGTEAFF. The CDR3, as DNA: TGTGCCAGCAGCTGGGGCCAGGGTACTGAAGCTTTCTTT. Based on the CDR3 plus reference TRBV5-6 and TRBJ1-1, the full variable domain is DAGVTQSPTHLIKTRGQQVTLRCSPKSGHDTVSWYQQALGQGPQFIFQYYEEEERQRGNFPDRFSGHQFPNYSSELNVNALLLGDSALYLCASSWGQGTEAFFGQGTRLTVV.

The V gene is TRBV4-1, the J gene TRBJ2-7, with a tentative D call TRBD2 (5 bases). CDR1 is MGHRA and CDR2 is YSYEKL in the germline V gene. This CDR3 has 12 amino acids. The V and J ends lost 4 bases and 3 bases respectively, with 7 bases between them. The CDR3 coding sequence is TGCGCCAGCAGCCGAAGCGGCTACGAGCAGTACTTC. Amino acid sequence: CASSRSGYEQYF.

About this clonotype itself: A much larger clone lies one base from this, so it may be a read error. The chain links TRBV28 to TRBJ2-1; D is perhaps TRBD1 (6 bases). The CDR3 is made up of 17 amino acids. Germline-derived CDR1 and CDR2 are MDHEN and SYDVKM. The CDR3 region has the DNA TGTGCCTGCAGTTTATTACGTCAGGGGATTCTGGGGAATGAGCAGTTCTTC. Translated: CACSLLRQGILGNEQFF.

This clonotype was recorded once. V usage is TRBV5-6 and J usage is TRBJ2-5; no definite D call. V lost 0 bases, J lost 7 bases, and 16 bases lay in between. The CDR3 loop spans 15 amino acids. Germline assignment: CDR1 SGHDT and CDR2 YYEEEE. CDR3 loop: CASSLVPGSRVTQYF. The CDR3 DNA follows: TGTGCCAGCAGCTTGGTCCCCGGGTCACGAGTGACCCAGTACTTC.

In the case of this clonotype: One end of the junction varies from germline; a read error may be responsible. The gene calls are TRBV7-9 and TRBJ2-1; TRBD2 aligns across 8 bases. From germline, CDR1 is SEHNR and CDR2 FQNEAQ (reference sequence). CDR3 length: 18 residues. The DNA for the CDR3 is TGTGCCAGCAGCTCGACCCGAGCCACTAGCGGATTTTACAATGGGCAGTTCTTC. Amino acid sequence: CASSSTRATSGFYNGQFF.

This clonotype came up a few times. This rearrangement joins TRBV20-1 to TRBJ1-2; the D is unclear. This CDR3 has 14 residues. Looked up from germline, CDR1 is DFQATT and CDR2 is SNEGSKA (reference sequence). Trimming stripped 0 bases from V and 5 bases from J, with 13 bases between. CDR3 in DNA: TGCAGTGCTAGAGATCAACCAAAGGAGTATGGCTACACCTTC. Its protein is CSARDQPKEYGYTF.

To note about this clonotype: The CDR3 ends on some other residue instead of the conserved phenylalanine or tryptophan, so this is likely a read error. As DNA, the CDR3 is TGTGCCAGCAGTGTCGGGACTAGCGGGAGAGACCACAAAAACATTCAGTACCTC. Translation gives CASSVGTSGRDHKNIQYL. This rearrangement joins TRBV2 to TRBJ2-4, with 14 bases matching TRBD2. Germline lookup yields CDR1 SNHLY and CDR2 FYNNEI. V lost 4 bases to trimming and J lost 3 bases; unmatched junction nucleotides: 8. The CDR3 runs to 18 residues.

A remark on this clonotype: This may be a read error: a much more frequent sequence differs by one nucleotide. This chain uses TRBV7-2 with TRBJ1-5; no clear D. The CDR3 is 15 residues long. Germline CDR1 is SGHTA and CDR2 is FQGNSA. The V end lost 2 bases, the J end lost 3 bases, and 11 bases lay between the germline ends. The CDR3 loop reads CASSLIGFDNQPQHF. DNA for the CDR3: TGTGCCAGCAGCTTAATAGGGTTTGACAATCAGCCCCAGCATTTT.

This clonotype showed up many times. The rearrangement uses TRBV7-9 and TRBJ2-5; tentative D call: TRBD1 (5 bases). Germline V CDR1 and CDR2: SEHNR, FQNEAQ (reference sequence). The CDR3 consists of 14 residues. V lost 2 bases and J lost 4, with 11 bases in between. For the CDR3, the DNA is TGTGCCAGCAGCTTAATTCTAGGGGCAGAGACCCAGTACTTC. This sequence encodes CASSLILGAETQYF. The full variable domain, its missing parts supplied by reference TRBV7-9 and TRBJ2-5, is DTGVSQNPRHKITKRGQNVTFRCDPISEHNRLYWYRQTLGQGPEFLTYFQNEAQLEKSRLLSDRFSAERPKGSFSTLEIQRTEQGDSAMYLCASSLILGAETQYFGPGTRLLVL.

This rearrangement joins TRBV5-4 to TRBJ2-7; tentatively, D is TRBD2 (7 bases). Trimming left V 7 bases short and J 5 bases short, with 16 bases between. This CDR3 is 13 amino acids long. Germline-derived CDR1 and CDR2 are SGHNT and YYREEE (reference sequence). The CDR3 region is CASGVGGLNEQYF. In nucleotides, the CDR3 is TGTGCCAGCGGAGTGGGGGGGCTGAACGAGCAGTACTTC. Full variable domain (rest looked up from reference TRBV5-4 and TRBJ2-7): ETGVTQSPTHLIKTRGQQVTLRCSSQSGHNTVSWYQQALGQGPQFIFQYYREEENGRGNFPPRFSGLQFPNYSSELNVNALELDDSALYLCASGVGGLNEQYFGPGTRLTVT.

In its sample, this clonotype was seen a few times. V usage is TRBV6-2 or TRBV6-3 and J usage is TRBJ2-7, with 7 positions matching TRBD2. The trim removed 4 bases at V and 6 bases at J, leaving 6 bases unmatched. The CDR3 length is 13 residues. The germline CDR1 and CDR2 sequences are MNHEY and SVGEGT. The CDR3 bases are TGTGCCAGCAGTTCTCCACTAGCGTTCGAGCAGTACTTC. This gives the protein CASSSPLAFEQYF.

This clonotype has ten or more counts. V is TRBV29-1 and J is TRBJ2-3; 14 bases agree with TRBD2. This CDR3 is built from 14 residues. The ends lost 7 bases at V and 2 bases at J; junction bases unmatched: 2. Germline-derived CDR1 and CDR2 are SQVTM and ANQGSEA. This CDR3 is CSAGLAGDTDTQYF. CDR3 DNA: TGCAGCGCGGGACTAGCGGGAGACACAGATACGCAGTATTTT.

As concerns this clonotype: A single base separates this from a much larger clone, so it may be a read error. V gene TRBV28 combines with J gene TRBJ2-3, with D tentatively TRBD1 (6 bases). V dropped 6 bases and J dropped 4 bases, with 17 bases sitting between them. The CDR3 is 15 residues long. Germline loops: CDR1 MDHEN, CDR2 SYDVKM. The DNA of the CDR3 is TGTGCCAGCAGCTCTCGGGACACGGGCGCAGATACGCAGTATTTT. It is translated as CASSSRDTGADTQYF. Using reference TRBV28 and TRBJ2-3 for the parts outside the CDR3, the full variable domain is DVKVTQSSRYLVKRTGEKVFLECVQDMDHENMFWYRQDPGLGLRLIYFSYDVKMKEKGDIPEGYSVSREKKERFSLILESASTNQTSMYLCASSSRDTGADTQYFGPGTRLTVL.

This rearrangement joins TRBV4-3 to TRBJ2-3; 9 bases map to TRBD2. V gave up 0 bases and J gave up 4 bases; unmatched junction bases: 2. The CDR3 contains 15 residues. Germline V gives CDR1 LGHNA, CDR2 YSLEER. The chain's CDR3 is CASSQEGLAADTQYF. The DNA for the CDR3 is TGCGCCAGCAGCCAAGAGGGACTAGCAGCAGATACGCAGTATTTT.

This clonotype was counted many times. This chain joins TRBV5-1 and TRBJ1-5, with a weak D call TRBD1 (5 bases). From germline, CDR1 is SGHRS and CDR2 YFSETQ. Trimming pared 2 bases from V and 3 bases from J, leaving 12 bases between. The CDR3 contains 15 residues. The CDR3 sequence is CASSFGEGPNQPQHF. The CDR3 nucleotides read TGCGCCAGCAGCTTTGGAGAGGGGCCCAATCAGCCCCAGCATTTT.

The chain recombines TRBV14 with TRBJ2-7; 9 nucleotides agree with TRBD2. CDR3 length equals 15 residues. Germline V lookup: CDR1 SGHDN, CDR2 FVKESK. V was clipped by 3 bases and J by 2 bases; unmatched bases: 5. CDR3 loop: CASSQLAGLTYEQYF. The CDR3 DNA sequence: TGTGCCAGCAGCCAGCTAGCGGGATTAACCTACGAGCAGTACTTC.

The chain uses TRBV2 and TRBJ2-7; no clear D. V was cut by 4 bases and J by 4 bases, with 11 bases left in between. The germline CDR1 and CDR2 sequences are SNHLY and FYNNEI. This CDR3 has 13 amino acids. The CDR3 coding sequence is TGTGCCAGCAGTGCCTTTAGCAGATACGAGCAGTACTTC. Translated: CASSAFSRYEQYF. Variable domain in full (rest from reference TRBV2 and TRBJ2-7): EPEVTQTPSHQVTQMGQEVILRCVPISNHLYFYWYRQILGQKVEFLVSFYNNEISEKSEIFDDQFSVERPDGSNFTLKIRSTKLEDSAMYFCASSAFSRYEQYFGPGTRLTVT.

This clonotype was counted at least ten times. The chain joins TRBV28 to TRBJ2-3; D ambiguous. The CDR3 contains 11 residues. Germline V gene data show CDR1 as MDHEN and CDR2 as SYDVKM. Trimming removed 7 bases at V and 7 bases at J, with 9 bases between. This CDR3 is CASTQTNTQYF. CDR3 nucleotide sequence: TGTGCCAGCACCCAGACGAATACGCAGTATTTT.

In its sample, this clonotype was seen a few times. The rearrangement links TRBV9 to TRBJ2-7; 7 bases are shared with TRBD2. This CDR3 is 13 amino acids long. Germline lookup yields CDR1 SGDLS and CDR2 YYNGEE. V shed 2 bases and J 5 bases; nucleotides not matched to a gene: 4. CDR3 bases: TGTGCCAGCAGCGTGGGCCGGGGGGACGAGCAGTACTTC. This codes for CASSVGRGDEQYF.

This clonotype was recorded a few times. The chain recombines TRBV7-6 with TRBJ2-7; no reliable D call. The CDR3 has 16 residues. Trimming stripped 2 bases from V and 3 bases from J, with 17 bases between. Per the germline V gene, CDR1 is SGHVS and CDR2 is FNYEAQ. DNA for the CDR3: TGTGCCAGCAGCTTATTCCTCGGTAGTATCCACTACGAGCAGTACTTC. This sequence encodes CASSLFLGSIHYEQYF.